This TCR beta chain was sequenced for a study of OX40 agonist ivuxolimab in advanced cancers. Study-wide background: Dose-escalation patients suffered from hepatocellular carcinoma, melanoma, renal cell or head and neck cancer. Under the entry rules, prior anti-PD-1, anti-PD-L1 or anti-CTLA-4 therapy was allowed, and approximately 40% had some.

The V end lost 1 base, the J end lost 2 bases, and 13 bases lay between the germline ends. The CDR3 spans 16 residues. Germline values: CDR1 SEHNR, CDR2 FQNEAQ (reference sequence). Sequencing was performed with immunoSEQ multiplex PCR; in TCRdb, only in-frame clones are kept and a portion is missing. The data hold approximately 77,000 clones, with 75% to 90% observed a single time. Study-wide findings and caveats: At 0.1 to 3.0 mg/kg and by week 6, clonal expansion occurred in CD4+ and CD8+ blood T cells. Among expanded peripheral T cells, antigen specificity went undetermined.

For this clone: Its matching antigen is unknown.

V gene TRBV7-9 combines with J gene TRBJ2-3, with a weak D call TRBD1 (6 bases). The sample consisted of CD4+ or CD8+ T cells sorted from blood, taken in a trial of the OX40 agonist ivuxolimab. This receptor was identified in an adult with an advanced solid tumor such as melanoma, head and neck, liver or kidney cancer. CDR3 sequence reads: CASSLDGGKVTDTQYF. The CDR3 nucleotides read TGTGCCAGCAGCTTAGATGGGGGCAAGGTCACAGATACGCAGTATTTT.